This T cell receptor (beta chain) originates from a study of T cells in Graves' hyperthyroidism and ophthalmopathy. Findings and caveats of the study: Appearing also in blood were most of the thyroid clonotypes expanded above 0.001. A model built on 13 V-J features separated ophthalmopathy from stable hyperthyroidism. The model identified upcoming ophthalmopathy a median approximately six months ahead of onset.

In germline, CDR1 is KGHDR, CDR2 SFDVKD. This CDR3 contains 16 residues. The V segment lost 4 bases and the J segment 4 bases; nucleotides outside the gene matches: 8. Amplified TCR beta CDR3 regions came from RNA transcripts. An initial round of RT-PCR targeting the TCR CDR3 relied on the HTBI primer set. Via MiXCR, TCRdb re-called the multiplex PCR reads, giving one row per CDR3 protein. The data show 250,000 to 300,000 distinct CDR3 sequences, around 13% seen once. This clonotype was detected only a few times. Its antigen is as yet unknown. The chain uses TRBV24-1 and TRBJ2-7; 11 bases match TRBD2. Sequenced: blood. The TCR was taken from a woman aged 40 to 55 with Graves' hyperthyroidism. CDR3 in amino acids: CATSDTSGSSKYEQYF. CDR3 coding DNA: TGTGCCACCAGTGACACTAGCGGGAGTTCTAAGTACGAGCAGTACTTC.